The clone carrying this TCR beta chain was detected many times. The germline CDR1 and CDR2 sequences are SGHDT and YYEEEE. The CDR3 has 14 amino acids. The ends were cut back, 3 bases at V and 5 bases at J, with 12 bases in the middle. The data stem from a study of regulatory T cells in long-lasting Graves disease. The time point is: newly diagnosed GD, antithyroid drugs for less than 3 months. Scientists built the TCR library using RNA that was extracted from PBMCs. Roughly 10-milliliter peripheral blood samples went into EDTA tubes. To make TCR beta libraries, researchers used iRepertoire HTBI primers and Arm-PCR of CDR3 regions. One entry per CDR3 protein, called by TCRdb with MiXCR from the multiplex PCR reads. This sample carries about 460,000 distinct CDR3 sequences, 11% to 15% of them seen once, and the ten largest clones take around a sixth. The data also belong to a second study, concerning T cells in Graves' hyperthyroidism and ophthalmopathy. As that report states: HTBI primers were used for first-round RT-PCR of the TCR CDR3.

This TCR derives from a woman aged 50 to 60 with Graves disease. The chain combines TRBV5-6 with TRBJ2-1, with D perhaps assigned TRBD1 or TRBD2 (6 bases each). Sequenced material: peripheral blood mononuclear cells (PBMCs), taken at new diagnosis, from a patient treated with antithyroid drugs. The CDR3 bases are TGTGCCAGCAGCTCCCTAGGGGGGAACAATGAGCAGTTCTTC. It yields the protein CASSSLGGNNEQFF.